Listed here are 20 T cell receptor beta chains from one sample, sequenced in a study of chemoradiotherapy in HPV16-positive cancers. Sequencing was performed with immunoSEQ multiplex PCR; in TCRdb, only in-frame clones are kept and a portion is missing. This repertoire shows about 12,000 clones, 90% found once; its top ten account for around 2.9%. Sampling was done from a patient who underwent chemoradiotherapy. The receptors originated from a human donor with HPV-associated anogenital cancer.

The V gene is TRBV29-1, the J gene TRBJ1-2; 7 bases line up with TRBD1. The CDR3 runs 14 residues. The germline V gene encodes CDR1 SQVTM and CDR2 ANQGSEA. V was clipped by 7 bases and J by 2 bases; unmatched bases: 10. CDR3: CSAWEGQLNYGYTF. As DNA, the CDR3 is TGCAGCGCCTGGGAGGGACAGCTAAACTATGGCTACACCTTC.

The chain has TRBV2 and TRBJ1-1; D is ambiguous. The CDR3 loop spans 13 amino acids. Per the germline V gene, CDR1 is SNHLY and CDR2 is FYNNEI. V dropped 4 bases and J dropped 7 bases, with 13 bases sitting between them. The DNA of the CDR3 is TGTGCCAGCAGTGTACGGGGTGAAGGTGAAGCTTTCTTT. Translation: CASSVRGEGEAFF.

The V gene is TRBV14, the J gene TRBJ2-1; 13 bases agree with TRBD2. The germline V gene encodes CDR1 SGHDN and CDR2 FVKESK. V lost 0 bases and J lost 4; bases outside the gene matches: 15. This CDR3 contains 21 residues. The CDR3 DNA reads TGTGCCAGCAGCCAAGACCCCTGGGGACTAGCGGGAATCGGGTTTTACAATGAGCAGTTCTTC. Its protein product is CASSQDPWGLAGIGFYNEQFF.

The CDR3: CASSQDTGAQNSNQPQHF. DNA for the CDR3: TGTGCCAGTAGCCAAGACACGGGAGCCCAGAATAGCAATCAGCCCCAGCATTTT. J is TRBJ1-5 and V is TRBV19; D not certain. The V gene lost 6 bases and the J gene lost 0 bases, with 21 bases spanning the gap. Germline-derived CDR1 and CDR2 are LNHDA and SQIVND (reference sequence). This CDR3 has 18 amino acids. Full variable domain (missing parts from reference TRBV19 and TRBJ1-5): DGGITQSPKYLFRKEGQNVTLSCEQNLNHDAMYWYRQDPGQGLRLIYYSQIVNDFQKGDIAEGYSVSREKKESFPLTVTSAQKNPTAFYLCASSQDTGAQNSNQPQHFGDGTRLSIL.

In its sample, this clone was seen once. This chain uses TRBV27 with TRBJ1-5; tentatively, D is TRBD1 (6 bases). V lost 5 bases and J lost 9, with 14 bases in between. CDR3 size: 13 residues. CDR1 MNHEY and CDR2 SMNVEV come from the germline V gene (reference sequence). The CDR3 coding sequence is TGTGCCAGCAGTCCCCGACAGGATTGGCCCCAGCATTTT. Residues: CASSPRQDWPQHF.

V usage is TRBV5-4 and J usage is TRBJ2-3, with TRBD2 matching over 7 bases. The CDR3 contains 17 residues. Germline V CDR1 and CDR2: SGHNT, YYREEE (reference sequence). With V trimmed by 2 bases and J by 2 bases, 11 bases remained unmatched. The CDR3 DNA reads TGTGCCAGCAGCTTTGCGTCCGCTAGCGGAAACACAGATACGCAGTATTTT. It encodes CASSFASASGNTDTQYF.

The rearrangement uses TRBV14 and TRBJ2-3; D gene uncertain. Germline CDR1 reads SGHDN; CDR2 reads FVKESK. There are 16 residues in the CDR3. The V end was cut by 0 bases, the J end by 2 bases, with 12 bases between. The CDR3 sequence: CASSQDRSGHTDTQYF. CDR3 in DNA: TGTGCCAGCAGCCAAGATCGCTCCGGTCACACAGATACGCAGTATTTT.

The chain couples TRBV5-1 to TRBJ2-7; 14 bases fit TRBD2. The ends lost 0 bases at V and 3 bases at J; junction bases unmatched: 11. Germline CDR1 is SGHRS and CDR2 is YFSETQ. This CDR3 is built from 19 residues. This CDR3 reads CASSLDTRLAGGRRYEQYF. DNA for the CDR3: TGCGCCAGCAGCTTGGATACCCGACTAGCGGGGGGGCGTCGCTACGAGCAGTACTTC.

This clone was seen only a few times. The gene calls are TRBV30 and TRBJ1-5, with a weak D call TRBD1 (6 bases). Germline values: CDR1 GTSNPN, CDR2 SVGIG (reference sequence). This CDR3 contains 14 residues. Trimming shortened V by 2 bases and J by 4 bases, and 12 bases separated the two germline ends. The CDR3 region is CAWSHGTQNQPQHF. CDR3 DNA: TGTGCCTGGAGTCACGGGACACAAAATCAGCCCCAGCATTTT. The whole variable domain, filled in from reference TRBV30 and TRBJ1-5, reads SQTIHQWPATLVQPVGSPLSLECTVEGTSNPNLYWYRQAAGRGLQLLFYSVGIGQISSEVPQNLSASRPQDRQFILSSKKLLLSDSGFYLCAWSHGTQNQPQHFGDGTRLSIL.

The CDR3 reads CSVETGLGGNTIYF. CDR3 coding DNA: TGCAGCGTTGAAACAGGGCTGGGAGGAAACACCATATATTTT. The chain has TRBV29-1 and TRBJ1-3; the D gene is possibly TRBD1 (6 bases). The germline gives CDR1 SQVTM, CDR2 ANQGSEA. Trimming cost V 2 bases and J 4 bases, with 12 bases left between them. CDR3 size: 14 residues.

V and J are TRBV19 and TRBJ1-5, with 7 bases aligning to TRBD1. Germline loops: CDR1 LNHDA, CDR2 SQIVND (reference sequence). The J segment lost 2 bases and the V segment lost 2 bases, leaving 12 bases of the junction unmatched. The CDR3 consists of 18 residues. CDR3 sequence: CASSIFVNRGKGNQPQHF. In DNA, the CDR3 is TGTGCCAGTAGTATATTCGTGAACAGGGGAAAAGGCAATCAGCCCCAGCATTTT. Filled out from reference TRBV19 and TRBJ1-5, the complete variable domain reads DGGITQSPKYLFRKEGQNVTLSCEQNLNHDAMYWYRQDPGQGLRLIYYSQIVNDFQKGDIAEGYSVSREKKESFPLTVTSAQKNPTAFYLCASSIFVNRGKGNQPQHFGDGTRLSIL.

V usage is TRBV5-1 and J usage is TRBJ2-7; D is possibly TRBD2 (6 bases). V was shortened by 0 bases and J by 0 bases, with 16 bases between the two germline ends. Germline CDR1 reads SGHRS; CDR2 reads YFSETQ. This CDR3 is built from 17 residues. In DNA, the CDR3 is TGCGCCAGCAGCTTGGATAAAGCGGGCCTCAGCTCCTACGAGCAGTACTTC. Its translation: CASSLDKAGLSSYEQYF.

The chain uses TRBV30 and TRBJ2-7; 12 positions agree with TRBD2. Losses at the gene ends were 3 bases for V and 3 bases for J; bases not matched to a gene: 3. The CDR3 is 14 amino acids. Germline lookup yields CDR1 GTSNPN and CDR2 SVGIG (reference sequence). The CDR3 is CAWSAGLAGYEQYF. CDR3 coding DNA: TGTGCCTGGAGCGCGGGACTAGCGGGCTACGAGCAGTACTTC.

CDR3 sequence (DNA): TGTGCCAGCAGTCTACGACAGGCGGGCAACACTGAAGCTTTCTTT. It yields the protein CASSLRQAGNTEAFF. J is TRBJ1-1 and V is TRBV27, with TRBD1 as a possible D gene (6 bases). This CDR3 is 15 amino acids long. Germline CDR1 and CDR2: MNHEY and SMNVEV (reference sequence). V was shortened by 5 bases and J by 2 bases, with 15 bases between the two germline ends.

On this clone itself: One junction end does not reproduce the germline sequence, and a read error may be involved. The chain is built from TRBV7-7 and TRBJ2-7; 7 nucleotides line up with TRBD1. The CDR3 is 14 residues long. Germline values: CDR1 SSHAT, CDR2 FNYEAQ (reference sequence). The CDR3 DNA reads as TGTGCTAGCAGCTTGGGACAGTCTTCCTACGAGCAGTACTTC. It codes for CASSLGQSSYEQYF.

This chain connects TRBV5-4 to TRBJ2-5, with D unclear. The CDR3 spans 13 residues. Per the germline V gene, CDR1 is SGHNT and CDR2 is YYREEE (reference sequence). V was clipped by 4 bases and J by 5 bases, with 12 bases between them. The CDR3 reads CASSPHPRETQYF. CDR3 bases: TGTGCCAGCAGCCCCCACCCCCGGGAGACCCAGTACTTC.

The chain is built from TRBV15 and TRBJ1-5, with 7 nucleotides matching TRBD1. Germline lookup yields CDR1 LNHNV and CDR2 YYDKDF (reference sequence). The CDR3 runs 16 residues. The ends lost 0 bases at V and 3 bases at J; junction bases unmatched: 5. DNA of the CDR3: TGTGCCACCAGCAGAGATCCCACAGGGGTCAATCAGCCCCAGCATTTT. It is translated as CATSRDPTGVNQPQHF.

The chain has TRBV10-3 and TRBJ2-2, with 8 bases matching TRBD2. V dropped 6 bases and J dropped 1; count of bases not matched to a gene: 4. Germline V gene sequence: CDR1 ENHRY, CDR2 SYGVKD. The CDR3 contains 15 residues. The CDR3 protein is CAISRLAKNTGELFF. CDR3 nucleotide sequence: TGTGCCATCAGCCGACTAGCGAAGAACACCGGGGAGCTGTTTTTT.

V is TRBV19 and J is TRBJ2-7; possibly TRBD1 for D (5 bases). Germline V gene lookup returns CDR1 LNHDA and CDR2 SQIVND (reference sequence). CDR3 size: 14 residues. With 3 bases removed from V and 1 base from J, the gap between germline ends came to 10 bases. CDR3: CASSMATESYEQYF. For the CDR3, the DNA is TGTGCCAGTAGTATGGCGACAGAATCCTACGAGCAGTACTTC.

This clone was observed a single time. This rearrangement joins TRBV11-2 to TRBJ2-5; TRBD2 might be the D (6 bases). V gave up 7 bases and J gave up 2 bases, with 17 bases separating them. The CDR3 loop spans 15 amino acids. Germline-derived CDR1 and CDR2 are SGHAT and FQNNGV. The CDR3 reads CASNYGGSKQETQYF. Written as DNA, the CDR3 is TGTGCCAGCAACTATGGGGGGTCCAAGCAAGAGACCCAGTACTTC.